A selection of T cell receptor beta chains follows, all from one sample in a study of blood T cells in healthy people across ages. MiXCR was run by TCRdb on the 5' RACE reads, yielding one entry per CDR3 protein. The sample has fewer than 1,000,000 distinct CDR3 sequences, around two fifths seen once; the top ten hold about 21%. Specimen: blood. All receptors come from a man between 60 and 70 years old in good health. The CDR3 runs from the conserved cysteine through the conserved F or W. A D gene is named only where the DNA matches it firmly. The size of a clone is reported for some rows only, either as once, few or many, or as a class for expanded clones.

CDR3nt	CDR3aa	d_gene	abundance	j_gene	v_gene
TGCGCCAGCAGCGCCAGGGCATCCGATGAAAAACTGTTTTTT	CASSARASDEKLFF	NA	NA	TRBJ1-4	TRBV5-1
TGTGCCAGCAGGGTAGCGGGGGGCGGGTACAATGAGCAGTTCTTC	CASRVAGGGYNEQFF	TRBD2	few	TRBJ2-1	TRBV28
TGTGCCAGCAGGGGGACAGAGCTCTACGAGCAGTACTTC	CASRGTELYEQYF	TRBD1	once	TRBJ2-7	TRBV2
TGTGCCAGCAGTGGGCTACAGGGGAATGAGCAGTTCTTC	CASSGLQGNEQFF	TRBD1	NA	TRBJ2-1	TRBV6-1
TGTGCCGGCAGCGCGACAGGCACTTCCTACGAGCAGTACTTC	CAGSATGTSYEQYF	NA	NA	TRBJ2-7	TRBV9
TGCGCCAGCAGCCGAACCGACAGGGGTGGTGGCTACACCTTC	CASSRTDRGGGYTF	TRBD1	NA	TRBJ1-2	TRBV4-3
TGTGCCAGCAGCCAGGCGTTAGCTGTCTGGGCGGGCTACACCTTC	CASSQALAVWAGYTF	NA	NA	TRBJ1-2	TRBV3-1
TGTGCCAGCAGCCAAAACCCGCGTTCACCCCTCCACTTT	CASSQNPRSPLHF	NA	NA	TRBJ1-6	TRBV3-1
TGCGCCAGCAGCCCGGAGGGGGCAGCAACCGGGGAGCTGTTTTTT	CASSPEGAATGELFF	NA	NA	TRBJ2-2	TRBV5-1
TGCGCCAGCAGCTTGACGACAGGGTCGAACACTGAAGCTTTCTTT	CASSLTTGSNTEAFF	TRBD1	NA	TRBJ1-1	TRBV5-1
TGTGCTAGTGGTTTCGCAGGGGGAGGCTACACCTTC	CASGFAGGGYTF	TRBD1	NA	TRBJ1-2	TRBV12-5
TGTGCCAGCAGTCAAGGTCCGGTGGCTTTCTTT	CASSQGPVAFF	NA	NA	TRBJ1-1	TRBV2
TGTGCCAGCAGCTCAGGGGGGCCGCCAGAAGCTGAAGCTTTCTTT	CASSSGGPPEAEAFF	TRBD1	NA	TRBJ1-1	TRBV7-6
TGTGCCTGGAGAGGGACACACAACTACGAGCAGTACTTC	CAWRGTHNYEQYF	NA	NA	TRBJ2-7	TRBV30
TGTGCCAGCGGACGTTGGGGACAGGGGGCTGGCGAGCAGTACTTC	CASGRWGQGAGEQYF	TRBD1	few	TRBJ2-7	TRBV12-3/TRBV12-4
TGCAGCGTTGAACGGGACGGGGACGAGCAGTACTTC	CSVERDGDEQYF	NA	many	TRBJ2-7	TRBV29-1
TGTGCCAGCAGTGCCACGAATACGCAGTATTTT	CASSATNTQYF	NA	NA	TRBJ2-3	TRBV28
TGTGCCAGCAGAAGGGACAGCGCCTCTGCTAACTATGGCTACACCTTC	CASRRDSASANYGYTF	TRBD1	NA	TRBJ1-2	TRBV7-2
TGTGCCAGCAGCAAAAATGCTGGGGAGACCCAGTACTTC	CASSKNAGETQYF	NA	few	TRBJ2-5	TRBV7-2
TGTGCCAGCAGCCGAAGAGGCGCTAGCGGGGCAGAGCAGTACTTC	CASSRRGASGAEQYF	TRBD2	NA	TRBJ2-5	TRBV7-2
TGCGCGAGCAGCCAACGGACAGGGGGCGACTATGGCCACACCTTC	CASSQRTGGDYGHTF	TRBD1	NA	TRBJ1-2	TRBV4-3
TGTGCCAGCAGTTCAGCGATCCAAGAGACCCAGTACTTC	CASSSAIQETQYF	NA	few	TRBJ2-5	TRBV12-3/TRBV12-4
TGTGCCAGCAGAATCAGGGGATTTATCACTGAAGCTTTCTTT	CASRIRGFITEAFF	NA	NA	TRBJ1-1	TRBV6-2/TRBV6-3
TGTGCCAGCAACCCAGGAGGCTCGGGAGGTGGCTACACCTTC	CASNPGGSGGGYTF	NA	NA	TRBJ1-2	TRBV6-6
TGTGCCAGCAGCTTAGCGGTCCGCTCGGGGAACTATGGCTACACCTTC	CASSLAVRSGNYGYTF	NA	NA	TRBJ1-2	TRBV7-8
TGTGCCAGCAAAGACGGACAGGGGGGTCAGCCCCAGCATTTT	CASKDGQGGQPQHF	TRBD1	NA	TRBJ1-5	TRBV6-5
TGTGCCAGCAGCCAACCCCCTGAGCAGTTCTTC	CASSQPPEQFF	NA	once	TRBJ2-1	TRBV7-9
TGCAGCGTTCAGTCGGTTGCGAATGAGCAGTACTTC	CSVQSVANEQYF	NA	once	TRBJ2-5	TRBV29-1
TGTGCCAGCAGCTTATTAGCCGACGGAAACACCATATATTTT	CASSLLADGNTIYF	NA	many	TRBJ1-3	TRBV7-2
TGTGCCAGCAGCCGTCCCGGGACTGGACGCACAGATACGCAGTATTTT	CASSRPGTGRTDTQYF	NA	NA	TRBJ2-3	TRBV6-5
TGTGCCAGCAGGAAGCCGGGACTAGCGGGGACCTACGACGCCGGGGAGCTGTTTTTT	CASRKPGLAGTYDAGELFF	TRBD2	NA	TRBJ2-2	TRBV7-3
TGTGCCACCGCGACAGCGGGGAGGGATGAGCAGTTCTTC	CATATAGRDEQFF	TRBD2	many	TRBJ2-1	TRBV15
TGTGCCATAGCGGGGGGTTCCTACAATGAGCAGTTCTTC	CAIAGGSYNEQFF	TRBD2	many	TRBJ2-1	TRBV10-3
TGTGCCAGCAGCTTAGCCGGGACAGGGTCACACTCACCCCTCCACTTT	CASSLAGTGSHSPLHF	TRBD1	NA	TRBJ1-6	TRBV7-2
TGTGCCAGCAGCTTATCCGGCCCCCCAGGGAGTGCTAACTCCTACGAGCAGTACTTC	CASSLSGPPGSANSYEQYF	NA	NA	TRBJ2-7	TRBV7-2
TGTGCCAGCAGCTTCGACAGGAGAGGTTCACCCCTCCACTTT	CASSFDRRGSPLHF	NA	NA	TRBJ1-6	TRBV6-5
TGTGCCAGCAGTTTCCTTCTACTAGCGGGGGAGGAAGATACGCAGTATTTT	CASSFLLLAGEEDTQYF	TRBD2	few	TRBJ2-3	TRBV12-3/TRBV12-4
TGCAGTGCTACGGGACAGGGGGTCCCAGATACGCAGTATTTT	CSATGQGVPDTQYF	TRBD1	few	TRBJ2-3	TRBV20-1
TGTGCCAGCGGCTTAGCGGCGGGGTTATACAATGAGCAGTTCTTC	CASGLAAGLYNEQFF	NA	NA	TRBJ2-1	TRBV7-9
TGTGCCAGCAGCTTAAAGGGGGCCGGGCAGCCCCAGCATTTT	CASSLKGAGQPQHF	TRBD1	NA	TRBJ1-5	TRBV7-2
TGCGCCAGCAGCCAAGCCCTGACAGGGTCTGAAGCTTTCTTT	CASSQALTGSEAFF	TRBD1	NA	TRBJ1-1	TRBV4-3
TGTGCCAGCAGAGGGGGGCTTAACTACAATGAGCAGTACTTC	CASRGGLNYNEQYF	NA	NA	TRBJ2-7	TRBV25-1
TGTGCCAGCAGCTTAGTCGCAGGGGCGCAGACCGGGGAGCTGTTTTTT	CASSLVAGAQTGELFF	NA	NA	TRBJ2-2	TRBV7-2
TGCAGTGCTTCCCCCATAGCGGGGGGGCCTTACGAGCAGTACTTC	CSASPIAGGPYEQYF	TRBD2	NA	TRBJ2-7	TRBV20-1
TGTGCCAGCAGCTCGACAGGGGTTGGGGCCAACGTCCTGACTTTC	CASSSTGVGANVLTF	TRBD1	few	TRBJ2-6	TRBV12-3/TRBV12-4
TGCAGTGCTAGGGGGGACAGGGGTAGAACAGATACGCAGTATTTT	CSARGDRGRTDTQYF	TRBD1	few	TRBJ2-3	TRBV20-1
TGCGCCAGCAGCCCCGGGACTCCCACCGGGGAGCTGTTTTTT	CASSPGTPTGELFF	NA	NA	TRBJ2-2	TRBV5-1
TGTGCCAGCAAAAAAATCGCGGGAGGGGGCGCACAGACCCAGTACTTC	CASKKIAGGGAQTQYF	TRBD2	NA	TRBJ2-5	TRBV11-2
TGTGCCAGCAGCCCTCGGGGCCCGAGCTCCTATAATTCACCCCTCCACTTT	CASSPRGPSSYNSPLHF	NA	few	TRBJ1-6	TRBV27
TGTGCCAGCAGCTTAGTTCCGACCGTAAGTTACAATGAGCAGTTCTTC	CASSLVPTVSYNEQFF	NA	few	TRBJ2-1	TRBV7-9
TGTGCCAGCAGTCCCACAAGTGAAAAACTGTTTTTT	CASSPTSEKLFF	NA	NA	TRBJ1-4	TRBV6-6
TGTGCCAGCAGCTTATACGGCGGAGGAGATCAGCCCCAGCATTTT	CASSLYGGGDQPQHF	NA	NA	TRBJ1-5	TRBV7-2
TGTGCCAGCCGCGCCCAGGGACTAGCGAGTAATGAGCAGTTCTTC	CASRAQGLASNEQFF	TRBD2	NA	TRBJ2-1	TRBV2
TGCAGTGCCGCCCCCTCGGGCTTAGTTTTGGATGGCTACACCTTC	CSAAPSGLVLDGYTF	NA	many	TRBJ1-2	TRBV20-1